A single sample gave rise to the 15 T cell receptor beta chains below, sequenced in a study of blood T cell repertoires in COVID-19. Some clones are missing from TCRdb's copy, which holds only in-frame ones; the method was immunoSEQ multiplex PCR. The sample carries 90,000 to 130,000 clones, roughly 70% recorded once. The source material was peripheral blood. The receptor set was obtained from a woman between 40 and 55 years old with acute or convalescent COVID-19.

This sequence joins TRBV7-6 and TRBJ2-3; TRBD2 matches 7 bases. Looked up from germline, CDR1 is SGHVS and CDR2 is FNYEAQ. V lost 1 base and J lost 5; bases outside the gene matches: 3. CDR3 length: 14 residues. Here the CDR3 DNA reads TGTGCCAGCAGCTTAGGGGGGGGGAAAGATACGCAGTATTTT. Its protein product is CASSLGGGKDTQYF. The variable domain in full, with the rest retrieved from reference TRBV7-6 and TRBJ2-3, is GAGVSQSPRYKVTKRGQDVALRCDPISGHVSLYWYRQALGQGPEFLTYFNYEAQQDKSGLPNDRFSAERPEGSISTLTIQRTEQRDSAMYRCASSLGGGKDTQYFGPGTRLTVL.

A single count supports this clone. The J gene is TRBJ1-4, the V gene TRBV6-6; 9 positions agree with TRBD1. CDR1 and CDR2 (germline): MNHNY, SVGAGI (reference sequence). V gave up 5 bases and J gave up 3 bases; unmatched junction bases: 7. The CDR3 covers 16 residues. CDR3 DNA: TGTGCCAGCAGTACAGGGGGCGCTGGGTCTAATGAAAAACTGTTTTTT. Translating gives CASSTGGAGSNEKLFF.

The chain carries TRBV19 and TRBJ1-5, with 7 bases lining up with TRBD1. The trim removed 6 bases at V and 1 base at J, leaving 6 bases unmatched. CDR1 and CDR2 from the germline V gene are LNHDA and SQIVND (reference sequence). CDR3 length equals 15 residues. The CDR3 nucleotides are TGTGCCAGTAGCAAACAGGGGATAAGCAATCAGCCCCAGCATTTT. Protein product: CASSKQGISNQPQHF. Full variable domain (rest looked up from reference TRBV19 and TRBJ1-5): DGGITQSPKYLFRKEGQNVTLSCEQNLNHDAMYWYRQDPGQGLRLIYYSQIVNDFQKGDIAEGYSVSREKKESFPLTVTSAQKNPTAFYLCASSKQGISNQPQHFGDGTRLSIL.

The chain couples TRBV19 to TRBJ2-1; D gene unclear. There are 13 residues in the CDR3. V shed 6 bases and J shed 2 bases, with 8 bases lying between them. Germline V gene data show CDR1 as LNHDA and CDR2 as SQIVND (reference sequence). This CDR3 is CASSRGTYNEQFF. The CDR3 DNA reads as TGTGCCAGTAGCAGAGGTACCTACAATGAGCAGTTCTTC. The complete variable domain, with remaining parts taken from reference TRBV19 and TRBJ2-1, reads DGGITQSPKYLFRKEGQNVTLSCEQNLNHDAMYWYRQDPGQGLRLIYYSQIVNDFQKGDIAEGYSVSREKKESFPLTVTSAQKNPTAFYLCASSRGTYNEQFFGPGTRLTVL.

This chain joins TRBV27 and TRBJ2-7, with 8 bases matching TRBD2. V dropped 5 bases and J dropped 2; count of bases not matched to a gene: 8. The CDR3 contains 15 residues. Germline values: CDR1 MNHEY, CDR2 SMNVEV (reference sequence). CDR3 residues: CASSPRGGLPYEQYF. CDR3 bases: TGTGCCAGCAGTCCCCGGGGGGGGCTCCCCTACGAGCAGTACTTC.

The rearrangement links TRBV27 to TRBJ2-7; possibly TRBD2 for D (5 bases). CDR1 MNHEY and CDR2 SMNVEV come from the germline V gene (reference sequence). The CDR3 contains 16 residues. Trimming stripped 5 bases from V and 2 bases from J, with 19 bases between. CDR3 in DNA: TGTGCCAGCAGTCGACCGGGATTTCCTATCCCCTACGAGCAGTACTTC. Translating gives CASSRPGFPIPYEQYF.

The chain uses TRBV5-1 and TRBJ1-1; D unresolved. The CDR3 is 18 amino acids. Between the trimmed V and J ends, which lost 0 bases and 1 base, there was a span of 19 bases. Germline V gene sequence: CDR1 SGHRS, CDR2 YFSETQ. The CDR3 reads CASSLGGGGGTPNTEAFF. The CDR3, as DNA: TGCGCCAGCAGCTTGGGCGGTGGTGGCGGTACCCCGAACACTGAAGCTTTCTTT.

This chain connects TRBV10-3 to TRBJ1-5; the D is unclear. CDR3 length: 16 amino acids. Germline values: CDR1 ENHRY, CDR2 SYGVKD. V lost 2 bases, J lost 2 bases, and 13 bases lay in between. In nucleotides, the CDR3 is TGTGCCATCAGTGAGATTATGCCACCGGGCAATCAGCCCCAGCATTTT. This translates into CAISEIMPPGNQPQHF.

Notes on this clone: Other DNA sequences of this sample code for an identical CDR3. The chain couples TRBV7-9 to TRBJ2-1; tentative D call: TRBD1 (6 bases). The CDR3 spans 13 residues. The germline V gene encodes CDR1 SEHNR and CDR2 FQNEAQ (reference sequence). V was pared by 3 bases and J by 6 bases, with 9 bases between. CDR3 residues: CASSLLGGNEQFF. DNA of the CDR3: TGTGCCAGCAGCTTGTTAGGGGGCAATGAGCAGTTCTTC.

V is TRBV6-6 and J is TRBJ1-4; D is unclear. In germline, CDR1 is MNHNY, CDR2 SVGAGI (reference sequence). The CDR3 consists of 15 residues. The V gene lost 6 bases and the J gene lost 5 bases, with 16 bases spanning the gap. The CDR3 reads CASSHRGIGNEKLFF. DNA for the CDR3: TGTGCCAGCAGCCACCGGGGTATTGGAAATGAAAAACTGTTTTTT.

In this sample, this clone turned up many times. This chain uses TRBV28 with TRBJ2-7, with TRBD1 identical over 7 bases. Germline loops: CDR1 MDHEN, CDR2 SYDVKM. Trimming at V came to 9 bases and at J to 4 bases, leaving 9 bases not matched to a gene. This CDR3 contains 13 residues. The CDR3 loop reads CASAGTENYEQYF. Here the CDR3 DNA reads TGTGCCAGTGCCGGGACAGAAAATTACGAGCAGTACTTC.

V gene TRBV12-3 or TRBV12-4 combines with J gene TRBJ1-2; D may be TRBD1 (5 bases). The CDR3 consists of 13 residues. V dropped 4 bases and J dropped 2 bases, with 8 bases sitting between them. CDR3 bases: TGTGCCAGCAGTTCGGAGGGGAACTATGGCTACACCTTC. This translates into CASSSEGNYGYTF.

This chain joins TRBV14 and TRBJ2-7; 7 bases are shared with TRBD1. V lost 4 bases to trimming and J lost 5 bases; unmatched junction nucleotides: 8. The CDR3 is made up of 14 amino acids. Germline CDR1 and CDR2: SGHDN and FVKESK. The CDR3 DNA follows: TGTGCCAGCAGCCCCGGACAGGTTTTCCACGAGCAGTACTTC. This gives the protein CASSPGQVFHEQYF.

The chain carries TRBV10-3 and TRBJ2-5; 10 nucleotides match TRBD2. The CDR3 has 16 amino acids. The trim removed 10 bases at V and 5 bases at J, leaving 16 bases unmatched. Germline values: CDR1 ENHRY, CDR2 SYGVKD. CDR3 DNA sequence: TGTGCCACGGGGCTAGCGGGGGCGGGGAGTTCGGAGACCCAGTACTTC. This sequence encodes CATGLAGAGSSETQYF.

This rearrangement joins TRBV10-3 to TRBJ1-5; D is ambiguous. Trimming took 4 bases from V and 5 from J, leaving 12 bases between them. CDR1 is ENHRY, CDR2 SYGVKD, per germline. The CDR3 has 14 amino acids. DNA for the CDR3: TGTGCCATCAGTGCGTCGAGGTCGGATCAGCCCCAGCATTTT. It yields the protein CAISASRSDQPQHF.